These 25 T cell receptor beta chains share one sample of origin, sequenced in a study of blood T cell repertoires in COVID-19. Generated by immunoSEQ multiplex PCR, the TCRdb table keeps only in-frame clones and is missing some. The sample holds over 200,000 clones, around 84% seen once. The specimen sequenced was peripheral blood. The receptors come from a woman over 75 with active or convalescent COVID-19.

The chain employs TRBV11-3 and TRBJ1-1; D uncertain. This CDR3 is 14 amino acids long. Germline CDR1 is SGHNT and CDR2 is YENEEA. V was clipped by 4 bases and J by 1 base, with 10 bases between them. The chain's CDR3 is CASSSRLWNTEAFF. The CDR3 coding sequence is TGTGCCAGCAGCTCGCGGTTGTGGAACACTGAAGCTTTCTTT.

This sequence joins TRBV30 and TRBJ1-1; 9 nucleotides line up with TRBD1. Germline values: CDR1 GTSNPN, CDR2 SVGIG (reference sequence). This CDR3 is 14 amino acids long. The ends lost 3 bases at V and 7 bases at J; junction bases unmatched: 9. CDR3 sequence reads: CAWRGDREDSEAFF. The CDR3 nucleotides read TGTGCCTGGAGGGGGGACAGGGAAGATAGTGAAGCTTTCTTT.

This chain links TRBV6-5 with TRBJ1-1; 8 bases fit TRBD1. Germline V gene sequence: CDR1 MNHEY, CDR2 SVGAGI. Losses at the gene ends were 2 bases for V and 6 bases for J; bases not matched to a gene: 11. The CDR3 length is 16 residues. CDR3 amino acids: CASSYQYQGALAEAFF. The DNA for the CDR3 is TGTGCCAGCAGTTACCAGTACCAGGGGGCGTTGGCTGAAGCTTTCTTT.

Remarks on this clone: In the same sample, other DNA sequences code for this CDR3. The chain combines TRBV20-1 with TRBJ1-1; D might be TRBD1 (5 bases). This CDR3 is 13 amino acids long. V dropped 3 bases and J dropped 1 base, with 9 bases sitting between them. Per the germline V gene, CDR1 is DFQATT and CDR2 is SNEGSKA (reference sequence). The CDR3 DNA is TGCAGTGCTAGTCCCGGGGGGAACACTGAAGCTTTCTTT. This codes for CSASPGGNTEAFF.

The rearrangement joins TRBV5-1 to TRBJ1-2; D perhaps matches TRBD1 (5 bases). Trimming removed 7 bases at V and 4 bases at J, with 14 bases between. This CDR3 comprises 13 residues. Germline V lookup: CDR1 SGHRS, CDR2 YFSETQ. In DNA form, the CDR3 reads TGCGCCAGCCGGCGGGGCGAAGGCTATGGCTACACCTTC. Its translation: CASRRGEGYGYTF.

This clone was recorded a few times. This chain uses TRBV20-1 with TRBJ2-1, with D uncertain. The V and J ends lost 3 bases and 6 bases respectively, with 15 bases between them. CDR1 is DFQATT and CDR2 is SNEGSKA in the germline V gene (reference sequence). The CDR3 runs to 14 residues. Here the CDR3 DNA reads TGCAGTGCTAGTAAGGCGGTAACTTTCAATGAGCAGTTCTTC. Its translation is CSASKAVTFNEQFF.

The chain carries TRBV6-2 or TRBV6-3 and TRBJ2-7; 7 positions match TRBD2. Unmatched junction bases numbered 2, after V lost 6 bases and J lost 0 bases. Germline V CDR1 and CDR2: MNHEY, SVGEGT. CDR3 size: 13 residues. The CDR3 sequence is CASSRDYSYEQYF. In DNA form, the CDR3 reads TGTGCCAGCAGCCGGGACTACTCCTACGAGCAGTACTTC.

This rearrangement joins TRBV11-2 to TRBJ2-7; TRBD1 agrees at 7 bases. The CDR3 has 14 residues. The germline CDR1 and CDR2 sequences are SGHAT and FQNNGV. The junction had 6 bases not matched to a gene; V was cut back by 7 bases and J by 0 bases. CDR3 coding DNA: TGTGCCAGCACCGGAACAGGGGTCTCCTACGAGCAGTACTTC. Translation: CASTGTGVSYEQYF.

This clone was found a few times. This chain connects TRBV18 to TRBJ1-3; D not certain. The germline CDR1 and CDR2 sequences are KGHSH and LQKENI. The V end lost 0 bases, the J end lost 0 bases, and 15 bases lay between the germline ends. The CDR3 is made up of 18 amino acids. CDR3 in DNA: TGTGCCAGCTCACCACCGGCAGGACCGGGATACTCTGGAAACACCATATATTTT. It yields the protein CASSPPAGPGYSGNTIYF.

This chain links TRBV7-8 with TRBJ2-1, with 9 bases aligning to TRBD1. The CDR3 runs to 16 residues. The junction had 7 bases not matched to a gene; V was cut back by 6 bases and J by 1 base. Germline lookup yields CDR1 SGHVS and CDR2 FQNEAQ. CDR3 sequence reads: CASSRRDRVSYNEQFF. The DNA of the CDR3 is TGTGCCAGCAGTCGCCGGGACAGGGTTTCCTACAATGAGCAGTTCTTC.

The chain employs TRBV18 and TRBJ2-7; 9 nucleotides agree with TRBD1. Trimming removed 5 bases from V and 4 bases from J; junction bases left unmatched: 9. The CDR3 is 15 residues long. The V gene's germline CDR1 is KGHSH and CDR2 LQKENI. CDR3 in amino acids: CASSSSGTGSYEQYF. For the CDR3, the DNA is TGTGCCAGCTCAAGTTCCGGGACAGGGTCATACGAGCAGTACTTC.

The gene calls are TRBV5-6 and TRBJ1-3; no reliable D call. CDR1 and CDR2 from the germline V gene are SGHDT and YYEEEE. This CDR3 is 14 amino acids long. V was cut by 2 bases and J by 0 bases, with 6 bases left in between. Written as DNA, the CDR3 is TGTGCCAGCAGCTTACAGTCCTCTGGAAACACCATATATTTT. It yields the protein CASSLQSSGNTIYF.

The chain links TRBV10-2 to TRBJ1-5; the match to TRBD1 covers 7 bases. Germline V gives CDR1 WSHSY, CDR2 SAAADI. V lost 3 bases to trimming and J lost 4 bases; unmatched junction nucleotides: 0. The CDR3 spans 13 residues. The CDR3, as DNA: TGCGCCAGCAGTGAACAGGGGAATCAGCCCCAGCATTTT. This gives the protein CASSEQGNQPQHF.

Regarding this clone: Additional DNA sequences in this sample encode the identical CDR3. The gene calls are TRBV5-1 and TRBJ2-7; D gene unclear. V was clipped by 3 bases and J by 4 bases, with 5 bases between them. Per germline, CDR1 SGHRS and CDR2 YFSETQ. The length of the CDR3 is 11 residues. CDR3 residues: CASSSSYEQYF. CDR3 DNA: TGCGCCAGCAGCTCGAGTTACGAGCAGTACTTC.

This chain joins TRBV7-3 and TRBJ2-1; TRBD2 aligns across 7 bases. This CDR3 comprises 15 residues. Germline values: CDR1 SGHTA, CDR2 FQGTGA. The trim removed 2 bases at V and 7 bases at J, leaving 8 bases unmatched. CDR3 DNA: TGTGCCAGCAGCTTATTGGCGGGAGTGGGGAATGAGCAGTTCTTC. Amino acids: CASSLLAGVGNEQFF.

The chain uses TRBV18 and TRBJ2-7, with 9 bases aligning to TRBD1. This CDR3 has 15 residues. Germline assignment: CDR1 KGHSH and CDR2 LQKENI. Trimming at V came to 3 bases and at J to 5 bases, leaving 8 bases not matched to a gene. The CDR3 nucleotides are TGTGCCAGCTCACCCCCGGGACAGGGAGGGCACGAGCAGTACTTC. It is translated as CASSPPGQGGHEQYF.

CDR3 protein: CASSLDAGRPEAFF. DNA of the CDR3: TGTGCCAGCAGCTTAGATGCAGGGAGGCCTGAAGCTTTCTTT. V usage is TRBV7-8 and J usage is TRBJ1-1; the D gene is possibly TRBD1 (5 bases). CDR1 is SGHVS, CDR2 FQNEAQ, per germline. V lost 1 base and J 6 bases, leaving 12 bases between the germline ends. This CDR3 spans 14 amino acids. Looking up the rest from reference TRBV7-8 and TRBJ1-1 gives the full variable domain: GAGVSQSPRYKVAKRGQDVALRCDPISGHVSLFWYQQALGQGPEFLTYFQNEAQLDKSGLPSDRFFAERPEGSVSTLKIQRTQQEDSAVYLCASSLDAGRPEAFFGQGTRLTVV.

The chain uses TRBV28 and TRBJ2-7, with D maybe TRBD1 (6 bases). This CDR3 has 15 amino acids. V was shortened by 6 bases and J by 8 bases, with 23 bases between the two germline ends. Germline V lookup: CDR1 MDHEN, CDR2 SYDVKM. CDR3 in DNA: TGTGCCAGCAGGTCCAATCCGCTCGACAGGACCAAGCAGTACTTC. Translation: CASRSNPLDRTKQYF. Drawing the rest from reference TRBV28 and TRBJ2-7, the complete variable domain is DVKVTQSSRYLVKRTGEKVFLECVQDMDHENMFWYRQDPGLGLRLIYFSYDVKMKEKGDIPEGYSVSREKKERFSLILESASTNQTSMYLCASRSNPLDRTKQYFGPGTRLTVT.

This sequence joins TRBV5-1 and TRBJ1-5; TRBD1 is a possible D gene (6 bases). The CDR3 has 15 residues. V was cut by 1 base and J by 5 bases, with 13 bases left in between. Germline CDR1 reads SGHRS; CDR2 reads YFSETQ. The CDR3 region is CASSLFGTRDQPQHF. DNA for the CDR3: TGCGCCAGCAGCTTGTTCGGGACACGGGATCAGCCCCAGCATTTT.

The sample holds one count of this clone. The chain recombines TRBV5-1 with TRBJ2-7, with D tentatively TRBD1 (6 bases). Deletions cut 2 bases from V and 4 bases from J, with 7 bases between. The CDR3 totals 12 residues. Looked up from germline, CDR1 is SGHRS and CDR2 is YFSETQ. CDR3 region: CASSFQGYEQYF. In DNA form, the CDR3 reads TGCGCCAGCAGCTTTCAGGGGTACGAGCAGTACTTC.

The rearrangement uses TRBV18 and TRBJ1-6; 7 nucleotides line up with TRBD1. CDR1 is KGHSH and CDR2 is LQKENI in the germline V gene. This CDR3 contains 16 residues. V shed 5 bases and J 8 bases; nucleotides not matched to a gene: 12. CDR3 in amino acids: CASSSYRGVDDSPLHF. In DNA, the CDR3 is TGTGCCAGCTCATCTTACAGGGGAGTGGATGATTCACCCCTCCACTTT.

The chain employs TRBV5-1 and TRBJ2-2; 7 bases are shared with TRBD1. Per the germline V gene, CDR1 is SGHRS and CDR2 is YFSETQ. The V gene end was trimmed by 1 base and the J gene end by 3 bases; junction bases not matched to a gene: 0. The CDR3 has 14 residues. CDR3 in amino acids: CASSLTGDTGELFF. The CDR3 DNA sequence: TGCGCCAGCAGCTTGACAGGGGACACCGGGGAGCTGTTTTTT.

The chain joins TRBV10-3 to TRBJ2-2; the match to TRBD1 covers 7 bases. Germline V gives CDR1 ENHRY, CDR2 SYGVKD. J was trimmed by 1 base and V by 10 bases; bases with no gene match: 6. This CDR3 has 14 amino acids. The CDR3 coding sequence is TGTGCCACCGCCCAGGGGGTGAACACCGGGGAGCTGTTTTTT. This translates into CATAQGVNTGELFF.

This clone appeared a single time. The genes are TRBV6-5 and TRBJ1-4; D not certain. Germline V gene sequence: CDR1 MNHEY, CDR2 SVGAGI. V lost 5 bases and J 8 bases, leaving 15 bases between the germline ends. The CDR3 contains 14 residues. Here the CDR3 reads CASSPFDRREKLFF. CDR3 DNA sequence: TGTGCCAGCAGTCCTTTTGATCGGCGGGAAAAACTGTTTTTT.

J is TRBJ1-2 and V is TRBV21-1. TRBV21-1 is a known pseudogene. CDR3 size: 15 residues. CDR3 residues: CASSKGRGCVYGYTF. The DNA for the CDR3 is TGTGCCAGCAGCAAAGGGCGGGGGTGCGTCTATGGCTACACCTTC.